Sequencing of this TCR beta chain was carried out in a study of blood T cells in healthy people across ages. General study findings and limits: A greater number of naive CD4+ cells and higher diversity distinguished long-lived donors from aged donors. The fall in TCR beta diversity per million T cells was roughly linear with age. Donor CMV infection status was unknown, possibly confounding age-related changes in expanded clonotypes.

Sample-barcoded 5' priming and a J-beta primer mix drove a second PCR of 7 to 11 cycles. TCRdb passed the 5' RACE reads through MiXCR, listing each CDR3 protein once. The repertoire consists of roughly 1,800,000 distinct CDR3 sequences, with about 50% occurring once and the leading ten covering about 2.1%. Germline-derived CDR1 and CDR2 are SGHTA and FQGNSA. CDR3 length: 15 residues. Germline trimming cut 3 bases from V and 7 bases from J; bases unmatched to any gene: 8. This clonotype showed up just a few times. What it recognizes is unknown. This chain joins TRBV7-2 and TRBJ2-1, with 8 bases lining up with TRBD2. This receptor was identified in a woman in her thirties or forties in good health. The source material was blood. The CDR3, as DNA: TGTGCCAGCAGCTTGGGCAGCGGGGGTGGTAATGAGCAGTTCTTC. Its protein product is CASSLGSGGGNEQFF.